Each of the 13 T cell receptor beta chains below was sequenced from the same sample in a study of identical twins. TCRdb analysed the 5' RACE reads with MiXCR anew, one entry per CDR3 protein. Here the sample spans 1.5 million to 2 million distinct CDR3 sequences, under 35% being singletons. Material: cord blood. All receptors come from a newborn girl in good health.

This clonotype came up a few times. The rearrangement links TRBV28 to TRBJ2-1; D is perhaps TRBD1 (5 bases). V was trimmed by 6 bases and J by 4 bases, leaving 13 bases between them. There are 14 residues in the CDR3. Germline lookup yields CDR1 MDHEN and CDR2 SYDVKM. The CDR3 is CASSPGDRYNEQFF. The CDR3 coding sequence is TGTGCCAGCAGCCCCGGCGACAGATACAATGAGCAGTTCTTC.

The chain carries TRBV28 and TRBJ2-7, with 7 bases matching TRBD1. CDR1 is MDHEN, CDR2 SYDVKM, per germline. V lost 4 bases, J lost 1 base, and 7 bases stayed unmatched. The CDR3 totals 15 residues. Here the CDR3 reads CASSSYADRSYEQYF. The CDR3 nucleotides read TGTGCCAGCAGTTCTTATGCGGACAGGTCCTACGAGCAGTACTTC.

This rearrangement joins TRBV20-1 to TRBJ1-4; 7 bases agree with TRBD1. After removal of 3 bases from V and 8 bases from J, the junction contained 12 bases not matched to a gene. CDR3 length: 15 residues. Germline values: CDR1 DFQATT, CDR2 SNEGSKA (reference sequence). The DNA for the CDR3 is TGCAGTGCTAGGCCATATCGACAGGGAGGGGAAAAACTGTTTTTT. Translated, it gives CSARPYRQGGEKLFF.

The chain links TRBV15 to TRBJ1-3, with 9 nucleotides matching TRBD1. Germline values: CDR1 LNHNV, CDR2 YYDKDF (reference sequence). The CDR3 contains 14 residues. Trimming removed 4 bases from V and 4 bases from J; junction bases left unmatched: 2. The CDR3 sequence is CATSNTGGGNTIYF. The DNA of the CDR3 is TGTGCCACCAGCAACACAGGGGGCGGAAACACCATATATTTT.

This chain joins TRBV5-1 and TRBJ1-6; 7 positions agree with TRBD1. V shed 4 bases and J 7 bases; nucleotides not matched to a gene: 14. The CDR3 covers 17 residues. CDR1 and CDR2 from the germline V gene are SGHRS and YFSETQ. For the CDR3, the DNA is TGCGCCAGCAGCAGGAGGCCCGGTGACAGGGAAAATTCACCCCTCCACTTT. Its protein product is CASSRRPGDRENSPLHF.

J is TRBJ1-1 and V is TRBV20-1, with D unresolved. Trimming left V 0 bases short and J 0 bases short, with 5 bases between. The CDR3 is 13 residues long. Per germline, CDR1 DFQATT and CDR2 SNEGSKA (reference sequence). The CDR3, as DNA: TGCAGTGCTAGAGATGCTTTGAACACTGAAGCTTTCTTT. Amino acids: CSARDALNTEAFF.

This clonotype showed up just a few times. CDR3 residues: CASSLRGGSNPGVSYEQYF. CDR3 DNA: TGCGCCAGCAGCTTGAGAGGGGGAAGCAACCCTGGGGTCTCCTACGAGCAGTACTTC. The rearrangement joins TRBV5-1 to TRBJ2-7, with D maybe TRBD1 (6 bases). Germline V CDR1 and CDR2: SGHRS, YFSETQ. The CDR3 is 19 residues long. V shed 1 base and J shed 0 bases, with 23 bases lying between them.

This clonotype was detected a few times. This chain uses TRBV5-1 with TRBJ2-3; possibly TRBD2 for D (5 bases). This CDR3 has 15 amino acids. V was clipped by 5 bases and J by 2 bases, with 15 bases between them. CDR1 is SGHRS, CDR2 YFSETQ, per germline. The CDR3 DNA sequence: TGCGCCAGCAGGATAGGACTCGCAATCACAGATACGCAGTATTTT. It specifies CASRIGLAITDTQYF.

This chain links TRBV28 with TRBJ2-1, with 12 bases matching TRBD2. With V trimmed by 4 bases and J by 0 bases, 16 bases remained unmatched. The CDR3 spans 21 residues. CDR1 is MDHEN and CDR2 is SYDVKM in the germline V gene. The chain's CDR3 is CASSSIYSGLAGPSSYNEQFF. DNA for the CDR3: TGTGCCAGCAGTTCTATTTATTCGGGACTAGCGGGCCCGAGCTCCTACAATGAGCAGTTCTTC.

J is TRBJ1-2 and V is TRBV28, with D tentatively TRBD1 (5 bases). V was shortened by 4 bases and J by 4 bases, with 16 bases between the two germline ends. This CDR3 spans 15 amino acids. Germline loops: CDR1 MDHEN, CDR2 SYDVKM. The CDR3 region has the DNA TGTGCCAGCAGTTCGGGGGGGTGGACCGCCTATGGCTACACCTTC. Translated: CASSSGGWTAYGYTF.

The rearrangement uses TRBV4-1 and TRBJ1-2; TRBD1 agrees at 8 bases. Germline lookup yields CDR1 MGHRA and CDR2 YSYEKL. V lost 1 base to trimming and J lost 7 bases; unmatched junction nucleotides: 5. This CDR3 has 14 amino acids. This CDR3 is CASSQVAGGRGYTF. The CDR3 nucleotides are TGCGCCAGCAGCCAAGTGGCAGGGGGCCGTGGCTACACCTTC.

J is TRBJ1-2 and V is TRBV13; 7 bases are shared with TRBD1. The CDR3 consists of 16 residues. CDR1 and CDR2 from the germline V gene are PRHDT and FYEKMQ (reference sequence). The junction had 14 bases not matched to a gene; V was cut back by 5 bases and J by 5 bases. CDR3 nucleotides: TGTGCCAGCAGCACGCGCCCAGGACAGGCGCTATATGGCTACACCTTC. It is translated as CASSTRPGQALYGYTF. The variable domain in full, completed from reference TRBV13 and TRBJ1-2, reads AAGVIQSPRHLIKEKRETATLKCYPIPRHDTVYWYQQGPGQDPQFLISFYEKMQSDKGSIPDRFSAQQFSDYHSELNMSSLELGDSALYFCASSTRPGQALYGYTFGSGTRLTVV.

This clonotype has a handful of counts. The rearrangement uses TRBV9 and TRBJ2-3, with 8 positions matching TRBD2. CDR3 length: 15 residues. The germline V gene has CDR1 SGDLS and CDR2 YYNGEE. V shed 2 bases and J 4 bases; nucleotides not matched to a gene: 6. Here the CDR3 reads CASSVDGGAPDTQYF. The CDR3 coding sequence is TGTGCCAGCAGCGTGGACGGGGGGGCCCCAGATACGCAGTATTTT.